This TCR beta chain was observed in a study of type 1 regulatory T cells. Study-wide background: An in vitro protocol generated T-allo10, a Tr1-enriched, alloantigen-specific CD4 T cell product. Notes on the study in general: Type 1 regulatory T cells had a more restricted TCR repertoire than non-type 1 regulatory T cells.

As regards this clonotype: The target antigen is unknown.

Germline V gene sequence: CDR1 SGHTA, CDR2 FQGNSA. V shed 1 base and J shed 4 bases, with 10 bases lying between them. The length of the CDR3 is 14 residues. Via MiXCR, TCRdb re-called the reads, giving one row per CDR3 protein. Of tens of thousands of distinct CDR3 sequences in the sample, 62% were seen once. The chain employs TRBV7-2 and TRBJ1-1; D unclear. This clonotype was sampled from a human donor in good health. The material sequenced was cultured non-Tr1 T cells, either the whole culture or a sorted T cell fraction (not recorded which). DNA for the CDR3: TGTGCCAGCAGCTTAGAGGAGGGCCTCACTGAAGCTTTCTTT. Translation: CASSLEEGLTEAFF.